Presented here are 6 T cell receptor beta chains from one specimen sequenced in a study of cytomegalovirus exposure and HLA in healthy donors. 60 Vbeta and 13 Jbeta primers were used in PCR. Measured with immunoSEQ multiplex PCR; TCRdb has only the in-frame clones, and not every one. Here the sample spans 120,000 to 150,000 clones, 70% to 85% being singletons. The sequenced sample was PBMCs. The receptors were sampled from a middle-aged woman in good health and CMV-seronegative.

J is TRBJ2-7 and V is TRBV5-4; 10 nucleotides match TRBD2. V was clipped by 4 bases and J by 6 bases; unmatched bases: 4. The CDR3 has 13 residues. In germline, CDR1 is SGHNT, CDR2 YYREEE (reference sequence). CDR3 amino acids: CASSEWTSGEQYF. The CDR3 region has the DNA TGTGCCAGCAGCGAATGGACTAGCGGCGAGCAGTACTTC.

The chain carries TRBV11-2 and TRBJ2-1; D is undetermined. This CDR3 is built from 12 residues. The germline CDR1 and CDR2 sequences are SGHAT and FQNNGV. Trimming took off 5 bases at V and 6 bases at J, with 8 bases between the two ends. CDR3 sequence (DNA): TGTGCCAGCAGCCCAGGTCGCAATGAGCAGTTCTTC. Its translation: CASSPGRNEQFF.

The rearrangement joins TRBV19 to TRBJ2-7; 10 nucleotides align to TRBD1. J gave up 5 bases and V 5 bases, and 6 bases lay outside the gene matches. The CDR3 totals 14 residues. Germline V gives CDR1 LNHDA, CDR2 SQIVND (reference sequence). The CDR3 nucleotides are TGTGCCAGTAGTTGGGGGACAGGGGAGGACGAGCAGTACTTC. It yields the protein CASSWGTGEDEQYF.

The CDR3 DNA reads TGTGCCAGCAGTTACGCGTGGGGGGACTCCTACGAGCAGTACTTC. This translates into CASSYAWGDSYEQYF. This chain joins TRBV6-5 and TRBJ2-7; tentative D call: TRBD2 (6 bases). Between the trimmed V and J ends, which lost 2 bases and 0 bases, there was a span of 11 bases. Germline-derived CDR1 and CDR2 are MNHEY and SVGAGI. CDR3 length: 15 residues.

The chain is built from TRBV5-1 and TRBJ2-1, with TRBD2 identical over 12 bases. The CDR3 has 17 residues. J gave up 4 bases and V 3 bases, and 8 bases lay outside the gene matches. Germline V gives CDR1 SGHRS, CDR2 YFSETQ. CDR3 sequence (DNA): TGCGCCAGCAGCTATCCACTACTAGCGGGAGGATACAATGAGCAGTTCTTC. Translating it yields CASSYPLLAGGYNEQFF.

The chain links TRBV7-8 to TRBJ2-3; TRBD2 matches 9 bases. Germline trimming cut 0 bases from V and 3 bases from J; bases unmatched to any gene: 4. CDR1 SGHVS and CDR2 FQNEAQ come from the germline V gene. This CDR3 region has 16 residues. The CDR3 spells CASSLASGSRTDTQYF. The CDR3, as DNA: TGTGCCAGCAGCTTAGCTAGCGGGAGTCGGACAGATACGCAGTATTTT. Using reference TRBV7-8 and TRBJ2-3 for the parts outside the CDR3, the full variable domain is GAGVSQSPRYKVAKRGQDVALRCDPISGHVSLFWYQQALGQGPEFLTYFQNEAQLDKSGLPSDRFFAERPEGSVSTLKIQRTQQEDSAVYLCASSLASGSRTDTQYFGPGTRLTVL.